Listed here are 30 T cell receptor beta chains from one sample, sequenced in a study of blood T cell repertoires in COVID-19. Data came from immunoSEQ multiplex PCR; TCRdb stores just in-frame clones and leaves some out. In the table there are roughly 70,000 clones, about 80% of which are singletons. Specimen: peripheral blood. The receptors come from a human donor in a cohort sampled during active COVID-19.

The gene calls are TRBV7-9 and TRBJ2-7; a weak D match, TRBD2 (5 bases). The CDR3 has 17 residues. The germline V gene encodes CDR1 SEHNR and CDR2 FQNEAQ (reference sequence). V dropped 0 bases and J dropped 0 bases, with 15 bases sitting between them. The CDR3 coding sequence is TGTGCCAGCAGCTTAGCCCAGTGGGCTGGGAGCTCCTACGAGCAGTACTTC. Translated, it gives CASSLAQWAGSSYEQYF.

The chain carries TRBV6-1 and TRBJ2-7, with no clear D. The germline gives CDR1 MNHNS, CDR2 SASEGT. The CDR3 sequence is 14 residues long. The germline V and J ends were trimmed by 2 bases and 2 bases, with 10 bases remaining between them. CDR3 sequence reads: CASSEIHRAYEQYF. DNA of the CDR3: TGTGCCAGCAGTGAAATCCACCGAGCCTACGAGCAGTACTTC.

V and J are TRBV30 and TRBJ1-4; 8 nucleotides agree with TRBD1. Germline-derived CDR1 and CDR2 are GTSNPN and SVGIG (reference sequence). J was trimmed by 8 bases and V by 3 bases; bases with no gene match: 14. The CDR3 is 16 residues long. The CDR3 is CAWRGGQGRDGEKLFF. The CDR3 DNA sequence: TGTGCCTGGAGGGGAGGACAGGGCAGAGATGGAGAAAAACTGTTTTTT.

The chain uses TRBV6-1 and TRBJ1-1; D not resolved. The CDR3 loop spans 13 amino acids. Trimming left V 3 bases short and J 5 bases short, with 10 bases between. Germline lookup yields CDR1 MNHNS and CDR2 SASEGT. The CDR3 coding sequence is TGTGCCAGCAGTGAGAGGGCGGAGACTGAAGCTTTCTTT. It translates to CASSERAETEAFF.

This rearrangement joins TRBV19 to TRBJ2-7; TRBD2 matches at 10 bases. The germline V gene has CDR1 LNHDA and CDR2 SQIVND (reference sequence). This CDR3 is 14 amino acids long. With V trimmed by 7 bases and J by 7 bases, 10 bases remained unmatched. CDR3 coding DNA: TGTGCCAGTAAAGCGGGGGGGACCGCCGGAGAGCAGTACTTC. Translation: CASKAGGTAGEQYF.

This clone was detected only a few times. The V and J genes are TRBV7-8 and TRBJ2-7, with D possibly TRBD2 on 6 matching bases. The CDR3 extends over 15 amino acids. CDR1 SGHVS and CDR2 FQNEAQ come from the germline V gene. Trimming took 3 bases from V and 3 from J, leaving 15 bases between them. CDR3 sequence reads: CASSLGAGPNYEQYF. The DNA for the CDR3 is TGTGCCAGCAGCTTGGGTGCGGGACCCAACTACGAGCAGTACTTC. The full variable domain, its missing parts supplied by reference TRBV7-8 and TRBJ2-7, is GAGVSQSPRYKVAKRGQDVALRCDPISGHVSLFWYQQALGQGPEFLTYFQNEAQLDKSGLPSDRFFAERPEGSVSTLKIQRTQQEDSAVYLCASSLGAGPNYEQYFGPGTRLTVT.

The CDR3: CASSQEASGIYEQYF. In nucleotides, the CDR3 is TGTGCCAGCAGCCAAGAGGCTAGCGGGATATACGAGCAGTACTTC. The chain recombines TRBV3-1 (or the pseudogene TRBV3-2) with TRBJ2-7, with 9 bases aligning to TRBD2. CDR1 is LGHDT, CDR2 YNNKEL, per germline (reference sequence). J lost 4 bases, V lost 0 bases, and 4 bases had no gene match. The length of the CDR3 is 15 residues.

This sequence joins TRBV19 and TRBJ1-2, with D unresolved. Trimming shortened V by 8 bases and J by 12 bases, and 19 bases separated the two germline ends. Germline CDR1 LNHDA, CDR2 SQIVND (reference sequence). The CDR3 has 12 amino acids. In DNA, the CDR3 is TGTGCCAGTCTCCCTGGGAGGGATAACAACACCTTC. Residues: CASLPGRDNNTF.

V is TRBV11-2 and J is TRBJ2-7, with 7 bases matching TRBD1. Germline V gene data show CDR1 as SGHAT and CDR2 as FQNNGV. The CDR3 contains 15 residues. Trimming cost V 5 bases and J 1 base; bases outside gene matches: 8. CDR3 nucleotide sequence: TGTGCCAGCAGCCCACCGGGACAGATTTCCTACGAGCAGTACTTC. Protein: CASSPPGQISYEQYF.

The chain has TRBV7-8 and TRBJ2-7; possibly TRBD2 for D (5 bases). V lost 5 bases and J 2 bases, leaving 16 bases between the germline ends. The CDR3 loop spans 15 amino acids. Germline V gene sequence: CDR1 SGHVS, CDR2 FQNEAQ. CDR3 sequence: CASSPRGGVAYEQYF. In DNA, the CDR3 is TGTGCCAGCAGCCCCCGAGGAGGCGTGGCCTACGAGCAGTACTTC.

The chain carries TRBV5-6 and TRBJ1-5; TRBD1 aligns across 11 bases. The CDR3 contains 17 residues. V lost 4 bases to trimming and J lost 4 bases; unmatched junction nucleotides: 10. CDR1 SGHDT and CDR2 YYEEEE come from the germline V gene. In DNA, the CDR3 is TGTGCCAGCAGCCGAGGGACAGGGGGTTTTAATAATCAGCCCCAGCATTTT. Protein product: CASSRGTGGFNNQPQHF.

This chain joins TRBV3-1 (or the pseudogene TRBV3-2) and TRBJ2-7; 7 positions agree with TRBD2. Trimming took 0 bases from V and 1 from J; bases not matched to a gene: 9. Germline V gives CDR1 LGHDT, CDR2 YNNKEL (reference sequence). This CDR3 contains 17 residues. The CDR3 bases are TGTGCCAGCAGCCAAGACCCACGGGAGGCCCGTTCCTACGAGCAGTACTTC. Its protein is CASSQDPREARSYEQYF.

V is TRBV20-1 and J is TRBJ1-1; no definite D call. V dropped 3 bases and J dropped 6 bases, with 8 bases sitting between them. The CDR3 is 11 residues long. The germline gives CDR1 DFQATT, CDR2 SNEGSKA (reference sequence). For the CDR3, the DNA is TGCAGTGCTAGGGACTTCCCTGAAGCTTTCTTT. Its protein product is CSARDFPEAFF.

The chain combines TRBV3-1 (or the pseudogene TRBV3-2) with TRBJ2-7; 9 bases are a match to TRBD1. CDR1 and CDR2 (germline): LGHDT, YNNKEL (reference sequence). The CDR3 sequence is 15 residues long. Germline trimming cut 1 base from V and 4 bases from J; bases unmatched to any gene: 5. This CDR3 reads CASSQVGQGKYEQYF. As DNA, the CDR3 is TGTGCCAGCAGCCAAGTTGGACAGGGGAAGTACGAGCAGTACTTC.

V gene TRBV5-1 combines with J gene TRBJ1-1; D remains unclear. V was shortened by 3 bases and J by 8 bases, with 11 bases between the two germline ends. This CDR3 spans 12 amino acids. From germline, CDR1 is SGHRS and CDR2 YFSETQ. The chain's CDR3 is CASSSPQSEAFF. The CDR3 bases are TGCGCCAGCAGCTCCCCACAATCCGAAGCTTTCTTT.

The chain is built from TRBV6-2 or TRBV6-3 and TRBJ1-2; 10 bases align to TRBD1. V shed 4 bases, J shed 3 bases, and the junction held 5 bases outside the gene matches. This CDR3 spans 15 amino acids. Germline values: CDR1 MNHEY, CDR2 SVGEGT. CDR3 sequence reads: CASSSAGTGDYGYTF. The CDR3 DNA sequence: TGTGCCAGCAGTTCGGCCGGGACAGGGGACTATGGCTACACCTTC.

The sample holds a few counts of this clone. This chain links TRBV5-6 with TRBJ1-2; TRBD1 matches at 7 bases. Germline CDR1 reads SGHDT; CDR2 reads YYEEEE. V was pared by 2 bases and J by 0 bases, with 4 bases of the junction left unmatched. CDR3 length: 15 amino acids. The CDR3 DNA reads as TGTGCCAGCAGCTTCCCCGGGACAGCTAACTATGGCTACACCTTC. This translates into CASSFPGTANYGYTF.

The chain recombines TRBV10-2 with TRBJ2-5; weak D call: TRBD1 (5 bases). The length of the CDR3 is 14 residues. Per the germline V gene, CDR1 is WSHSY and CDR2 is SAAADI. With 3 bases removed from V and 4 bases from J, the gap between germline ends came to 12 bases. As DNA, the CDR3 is TGCGCCAGCAGTGAACAGGCCTGGCGAGAGACCCAGTACTTC. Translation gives CASSEQAWRETQYF.

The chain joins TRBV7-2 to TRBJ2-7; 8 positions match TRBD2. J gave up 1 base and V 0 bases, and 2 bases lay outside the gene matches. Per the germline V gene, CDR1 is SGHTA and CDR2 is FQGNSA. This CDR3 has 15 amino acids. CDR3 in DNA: TGTGCCAGCAGCTTAGCGGTAGCGGGATCCTACGAGCAGTACTTC. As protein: CASSLAVAGSYEQYF.

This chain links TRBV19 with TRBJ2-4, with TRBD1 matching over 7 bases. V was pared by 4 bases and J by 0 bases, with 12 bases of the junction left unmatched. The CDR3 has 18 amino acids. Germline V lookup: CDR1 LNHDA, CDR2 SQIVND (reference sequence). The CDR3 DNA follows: TGTGCCAGTAGTAATTATCTTCAGGGACAGCTAGCCAAAAACATTCAGTACTTC. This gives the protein CASSNYLQGQLAKNIQYF.

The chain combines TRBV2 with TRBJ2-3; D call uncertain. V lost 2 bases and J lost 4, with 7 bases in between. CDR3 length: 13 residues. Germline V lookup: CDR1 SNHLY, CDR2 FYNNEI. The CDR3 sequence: CASSEPVADTQYF. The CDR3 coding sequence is TGTGCCAGCAGTGAACCAGTGGCAGATACGCAGTATTTT.

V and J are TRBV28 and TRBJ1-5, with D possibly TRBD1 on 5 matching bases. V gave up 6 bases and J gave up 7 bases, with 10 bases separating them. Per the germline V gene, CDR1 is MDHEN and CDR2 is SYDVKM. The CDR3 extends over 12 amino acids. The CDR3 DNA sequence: TGTGCCAGCAGGGAGGGGATACAGCCCCAGCATTTT. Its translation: CASREGIQPQHF.

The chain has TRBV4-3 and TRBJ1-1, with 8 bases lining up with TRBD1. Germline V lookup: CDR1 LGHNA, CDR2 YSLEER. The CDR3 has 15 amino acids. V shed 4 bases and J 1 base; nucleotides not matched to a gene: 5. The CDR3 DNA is TGCGCCAGCAGCCCAAGGACAGGGACGAACACTGAAGCTTTCTTT. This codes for CASSPRTGTNTEAFF.

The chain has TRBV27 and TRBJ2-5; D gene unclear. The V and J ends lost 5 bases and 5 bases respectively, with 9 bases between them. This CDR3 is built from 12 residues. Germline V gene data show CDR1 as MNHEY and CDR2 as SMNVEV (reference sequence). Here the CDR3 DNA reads TGTGCCAGCAGTACCTCCCGGGAGACCCAGTACTTC. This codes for CASSTSRETQYF.

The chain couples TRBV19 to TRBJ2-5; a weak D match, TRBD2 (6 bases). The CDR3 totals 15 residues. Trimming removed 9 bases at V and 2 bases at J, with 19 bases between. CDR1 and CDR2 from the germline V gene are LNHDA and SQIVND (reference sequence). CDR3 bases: TGTGCCAGCAGCAGGGCGGCGGGGTTACAAGAGACCCAGTACTTC. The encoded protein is CASSRAAGLQETQYF.

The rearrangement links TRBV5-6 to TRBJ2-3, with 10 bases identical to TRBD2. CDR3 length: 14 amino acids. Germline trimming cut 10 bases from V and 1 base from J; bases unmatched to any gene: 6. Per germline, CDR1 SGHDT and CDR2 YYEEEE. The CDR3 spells CAESAGGGTDTQYF. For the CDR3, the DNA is TGTGCCGAGTCAGCGGGAGGGGGCACAGATACGCAGTATTTT.

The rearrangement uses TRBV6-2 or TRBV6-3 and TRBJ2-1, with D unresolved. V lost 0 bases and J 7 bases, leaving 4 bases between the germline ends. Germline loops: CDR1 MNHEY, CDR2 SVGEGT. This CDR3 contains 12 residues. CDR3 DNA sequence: TGTGCCAGCAGTTACTCCCGGAATGAGCAGTTCTTC. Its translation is CASSYSRNEQFF.

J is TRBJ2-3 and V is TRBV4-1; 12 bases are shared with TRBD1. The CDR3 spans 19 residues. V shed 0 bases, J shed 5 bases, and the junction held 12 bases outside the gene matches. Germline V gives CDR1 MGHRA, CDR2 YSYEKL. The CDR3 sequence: CASSQDSFLRDRGRDTQYF. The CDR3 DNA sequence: TGCGCCAGCAGCCAAGATAGTTTCCTCCGGGACAGGGGGCGAGATACGCAGTATTTT.

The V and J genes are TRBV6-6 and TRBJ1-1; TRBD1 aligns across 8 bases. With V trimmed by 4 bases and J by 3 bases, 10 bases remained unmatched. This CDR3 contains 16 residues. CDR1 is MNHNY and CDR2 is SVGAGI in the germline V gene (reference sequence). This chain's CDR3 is CASSFPPLTGDTEAFF. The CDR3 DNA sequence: TGTGCCAGCAGTTTTCCACCCCTGACAGGGGACACTGAAGCTTTCTTT.

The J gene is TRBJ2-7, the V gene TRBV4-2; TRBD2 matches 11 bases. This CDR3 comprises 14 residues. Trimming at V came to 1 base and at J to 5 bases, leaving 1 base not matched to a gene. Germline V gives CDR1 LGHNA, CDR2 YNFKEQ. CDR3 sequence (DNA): TGTGCCAGCAGCCAAGGACTAGCGGGGAACGAGCAGTACTTC. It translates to CASSQGLAGNEQYF.